These 18 T cell receptor beta chains originate from one sample sequenced in a study of blood T cell repertoires in COVID-19. Sequencing used immunoSEQ multiplex PCR; TCRdb keeps in-frame clones, though not all of them. The repertoire holds a few hundred thousand clones, with approximately 90% as singletons. The material sequenced was peripheral blood. Source of these receptors: a man aged 25-45 years with acute or convalescent COVID-19.

The chain carries TRBV18 and TRBJ1-2; maybe TRBD1 (5 bases). V dropped 3 bases and J dropped 2 bases, with 13 bases sitting between them. The CDR3 contains 15 residues. Germline loops: CDR1 KGHSH, CDR2 LQKENI. As DNA, the CDR3 is TGTGCCAGCTCACCCTCCCGACAGTTGAACTATGGCTACACCTTC. Encoded protein: CASSPSRQLNYGYTF.

J is TRBJ1-5 and V is TRBV6-1, with unresolved D. V lost 2 bases to trimming and J lost 9 bases, with 14 bases between them. CDR1 and CDR2 (germline): MNHNS, SASEGT. This CDR3 region has 14 residues. CDR3 sequence reads: CASSESRGTRPQHF. CDR3 nucleotides: TGTGCCAGCAGTGAAAGTCGGGGAACTCGGCCCCAGCATTTT.

On this clone itself: Other DNA sequences in the same sample also yield this CDR3. The chain uses TRBV2 and TRBJ1-6; D is unclear. Germline assignment: CDR1 SNHLY and CDR2 FYNNEI. The CDR3 has 14 residues. V lost 3 bases to trimming and J lost 7 bases, with 10 bases between them. DNA of the CDR3: TGTGCCAGCAGTGAGGCCGGGAACAATTCACCCCTCCACTTT. It encodes CASSEAGNNSPLHF.

Turning to this clone: Other DNA sequences in the sample encode the same CDR3. This rearrangement joins TRBV5-1 to TRBJ2-2; 8 positions agree with TRBD1. The CDR3 extends over 15 amino acids. Germline CDR1 SGHRS, CDR2 YFSETQ. V gave up 4 bases and J gave up 5 bases; unmatched junction bases: 7. The CDR3 loop is CASSRGQGGTGELFF. The DNA of the CDR3 is TGCGCCAGCAGCCGTGGACAGGGCGGAACCGGGGAGCTGTTTTTT. The full variable domain, completed using reference TRBV5-1 and TRBJ2-2, is KAGVTQTPRYLIKTRGQQVTLSCSPISGHRSVSWYQQTPGQGLQFLFEYFSETQRNKGNFPGRFSGRQFSNSRSEMNVSTLELGDSALYLCASSRGQGGTGELFFGEGSRLTVL.

The chain links TRBV4-2 to TRBJ1-3; D might be TRBD1 (6 bases). The CDR3 contains 17 residues. Germline loops: CDR1 LGHNA, CDR2 YNFKEQ. Trimming took 2 bases from V and 0 from J, leaving 14 bases between them. CDR3 loop: CASSQNTGINSGNTIYF. In DNA, the CDR3 is TGTGCCAGCAGCCAAAATACAGGGATCAACTCTGGAAACACCATATATTTT.

The rearrangement joins TRBV3-1 (or the pseudogene TRBV3-2) to TRBJ1-2; weak D call: TRBD1 (6 bases). Per germline, CDR1 LGHDT and CDR2 YNNKEL (reference sequence). The CDR3 sequence is 14 residues long. V dropped 2 bases and J dropped 7 bases, with 14 bases sitting between them. The CDR3: CASSQRGVRGGYTF. In DNA form, the CDR3 reads TGTGCCAGCAGCCAAAGAGGGGTCAGGGGTGGCTACACCTTC.

J is TRBJ2-7 and V is TRBV27; 10 bases match TRBD2. Germline lookup yields CDR1 MNHEY and CDR2 SMNVEV (reference sequence). The length of the CDR3 is 17 residues. The junction had 17 bases not matched to a gene; V was cut back by 8 bases and J by 4 bases. The CDR3 sequence: CASPGTSDLGVPYEQYF. CDR3 coding DNA: TGTGCCAGCCCCGGGACTAGCGATCTCGGTGTCCCGTACGAGCAGTACTTC.

The chain combines TRBV7-9 with TRBJ1-1, with D possibly matching TRBD1 (6 bases). This CDR3 is built from 13 residues. V was shortened by 4 bases and J by 6 bases, with 12 bases between the two germline ends. Germline CDR1 is SEHNR and CDR2 is FQNEAQ (reference sequence). CDR3 loop: CASSSTGLSEAFF. CDR3 DNA: TGTGCCAGCAGCTCCACAGGGTTATCTGAAGCTTTCTTT.

The chain uses TRBV30 and TRBJ1-4; D remains unclear. Looked up from germline, CDR1 is GTSNPN and CDR2 is SVGIG (reference sequence). The ends were cut back, 0 bases at V and 0 bases at J, with 8 bases in the middle. CDR3 size: 15 residues. CDR3 in DNA: TGTGCCTGGAGTGTACCCCGAGCAACTAATGAAAAACTGTTTTTT. This gives the protein CAWSVPRATNEKLFF.

In this sample, this clone turned up a few times. The chain joins TRBV6-1 to TRBJ2-1; 8 nucleotides agree with TRBD1. Germline trimming cut 3 bases from V and 4 bases from J; bases unmatched to any gene: 11. Germline values: CDR1 MNHNS, CDR2 SASEGT. This CDR3 comprises 17 residues. The CDR3 sequence: CASSDLPGGAWYNEQFF. As DNA, the CDR3 is TGTGCCAGCAGTGACCTTCCAGGGGGCGCGTGGTACAATGAGCAGTTCTTC.

The V gene is TRBV5-4, the J gene TRBJ2-1; 9 bases fit TRBD2. The CDR3 has 16 residues. Germline CDR1 is SGHNT and CDR2 is YYREEE (reference sequence). J was trimmed by 6 bases and V by 4 bases; bases with no gene match: 11. The CDR3 here is CASSPKGAGGSNEQFF. CDR3 in DNA: TGTGCCAGCAGCCCCAAGGGAGCGGGGGGCTCCAATGAGCAGTTCTTC.

This chain joins TRBV9 and TRBJ1-2, with 10 bases aligning to TRBD1. The CDR3 loop spans 15 amino acids. V lost 3 bases and J lost 2; bases outside the gene matches: 4. Per the germline V gene, CDR1 is SGDLS and CDR2 is YYNGEE. CDR3 bases: TGTGCCAGCAGCGCCGGGACAGGGGCGAACTATGGCTACACCTTC. Protein product: CASSAGTGANYGYTF.

The CDR3 bases are TGTGCCAGCAGCCAAGGACAGGGGGCGCGGGAAAAACTGTTTTTT. As protein: CASSQGQGAREKLFF. The gene calls are TRBV7-9 and TRBJ1-4; 11 nucleotides match TRBD1. The V gene end was trimmed by 5 bases and the J gene end by 8 bases; junction bases not matched to a gene: 7. The CDR3 sequence is 15 residues long. In germline, CDR1 is SEHNR, CDR2 FQNEAQ (reference sequence). The whole variable domain, remainder taken from reference TRBV7-9 and TRBJ1-4, is DTGVSQNPRHKITKRGQNVTFRCDPISEHNRLYWYRQTLGQGPEFLTYFQNEAQLEKSRLLSDRFSAERPKGSFSTLEIQRTEQGDSAMYLCASSQGQGAREKLFFGSGTQLSVL.

CDR3 region: CASSKPWTGDQPQHF. The CDR3 nucleotides are TGTGCCAGCAGCAAGCCCTGGACAGGGGATCAGCCCCAGCATTTT. The chain uses TRBV21-1 and TRBJ1-5; the D call of TRBD1 is as the table states it, not checked on the DNA. TRBV21-1 is a known pseudogene. The CDR3 length is 15 residues.

The V call is TRBV18, the J call TRBJ2-5; no reliable D call. Germline CDR1 reads KGHSH; CDR2 reads LQKENI. There are 18 residues in the CDR3. The germline V and J ends were trimmed by 0 bases and 2 bases, with 19 bases remaining between them. In nucleotides, the CDR3 is TGTGCCAGCTCACCACCGCAGACCGCCCTAACAGTACAAGAGACCCAGTACTTC. Translating gives CASSPPQTALTVQETQYF.

CDR3 DNA: TGTGCCAGCAGCGTAGGATACGACAGGGGTAGTAATGAGCAGTTCTTC. It specifies CASSVGYDRGSNEQFF. The V call is TRBV9, the J call TRBJ2-1; TRBD1 agrees at 8 bases. This CDR3 is built from 16 residues. Germline-derived CDR1 and CDR2 are SGDLS and YYNGEE. The trim removed 0 bases at V and 7 bases at J, leaving 9 bases unmatched. Using reference TRBV9 and TRBJ2-1 for the parts outside the CDR3, the full variable domain is DSGVTQTPKHLITATGQRVTLRCSPRSGDLSVYWYQQSLDQGLQFLIQYYNGEERAKGNILERFSAQQFPDLHSELNLSSLELGDSALYFCASSVGYDRGSNEQFFGPGTRLTVL.

This chain links TRBV27 with TRBJ1-6; TRBD1 aligns across 7 bases. Trimming took 6 bases from V and 7 from J; bases not matched to a gene: 9. There are 15 residues in the CDR3. Germline CDR1 reads MNHEY; CDR2 reads SMNVEV (reference sequence). Here the CDR3 DNA reads TGTGCCAGCAGCCTACGACAGGGCAAAAATTCACCCCTCCACTTT. Residues: CASSLRQGKNSPLHF.

Comments on this clone: One end of the junction fails to match germline, which may point to a read error. The chain has TRBV7-7 and TRBJ2-1; TRBD2 aligns across 14 bases. Germline V CDR1 and CDR2: SSHAT, FNYEAQ (reference sequence). The CDR3 runs 19 residues. Here the CDR3 DNA reads TGTGCTAGCAGCCCTGGGAGAGGGACTAGCGGGGGACCCTACAATGAGCAGTTCTTC. As protein: CASSPGRGTSGGPYNEQFF. The full variable domain, rest sourced from reference TRBV7-7 and TRBJ2-1, is GAGVSQSPRYKVTKRGQDVTLRCDPISSHATLYWYQQALGQGPEFLTYFNYEAQPDKSGLPSDRFSAERPEGSISTLTIQRTEQRDSAMYRCASSPGRGTSGGPYNEQFFGPGTRLTVL.